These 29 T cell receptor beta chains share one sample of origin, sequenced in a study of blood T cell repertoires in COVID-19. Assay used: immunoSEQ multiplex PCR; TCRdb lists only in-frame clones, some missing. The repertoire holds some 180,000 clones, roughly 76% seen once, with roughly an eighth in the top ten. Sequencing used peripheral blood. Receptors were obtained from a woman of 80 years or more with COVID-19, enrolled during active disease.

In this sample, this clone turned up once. The DNA for the CDR3 is TGTGCCAGCAGCTCTTCGGGACAGTTGAACACTGAAGCTTTCTTT. This encodes CASSSSGQLNTEAFF. The chain links TRBV13 to TRBJ1-1, with TRBD1 matching 7 bases. After removal of 4 bases from V and 0 bases from J, the junction contained 5 bases not matched to a gene. The CDR3 totals 15 residues. Germline V gives CDR1 PRHDT, CDR2 FYEKMQ (reference sequence).

CDR3 loop: CASAYHGEETQYF. The DNA for the CDR3 is TGTGCCAGCGCTTATCACGGAGAAGAGACCCAGTACTTC. The chain employs TRBV6-5 and TRBJ2-5; D remains unclear. V shed 8 bases and J shed 3 bases, with 13 bases lying between them. The CDR3 sequence is 13 residues long. Germline CDR1 and CDR2: MNHEY and SVGAGI.

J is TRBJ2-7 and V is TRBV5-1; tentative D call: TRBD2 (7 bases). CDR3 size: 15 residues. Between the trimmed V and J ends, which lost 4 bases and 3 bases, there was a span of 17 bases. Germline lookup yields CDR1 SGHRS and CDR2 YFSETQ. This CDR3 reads CASSRTAGPLYEQYF. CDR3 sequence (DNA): TGCGCCAGCAGCCGGACAGCGGGGCCGCTCTACGAGCAGTACTTC.

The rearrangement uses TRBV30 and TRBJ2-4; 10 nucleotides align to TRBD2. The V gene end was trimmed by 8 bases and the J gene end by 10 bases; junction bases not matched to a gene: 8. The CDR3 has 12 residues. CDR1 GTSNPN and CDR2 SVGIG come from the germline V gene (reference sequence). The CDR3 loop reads CAASSGGQIQYF. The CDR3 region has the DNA TGTGCCGCTTCTAGCGGGGGTCAAATTCAGTACTTC. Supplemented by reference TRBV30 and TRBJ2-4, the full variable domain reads SQTIHQWPATLVQPVGSPLSLECTVEGTSNPNLYWYRQAAGRGLQLLFYSVGIGQISSEVPQNLSASRPQDRQFILSSKKLLLSDSGFYLCAASSGGQIQYFGAGTRLSVL.

CDR3 DNA: TGTGCCAGCAGTGAAGCAAGAGGGTCAGATACGCAGTATTTT. Translated, it gives CASSEARGSDTQYF. The rearrangement joins TRBV2 to TRBJ2-3; a possible D gene is TRBD2 (5 bases). The CDR3 is 14 amino acids. V lost 0 bases and J lost 4, with 8 bases in between. Germline V gives CDR1 SNHLY, CDR2 FYNNEI.

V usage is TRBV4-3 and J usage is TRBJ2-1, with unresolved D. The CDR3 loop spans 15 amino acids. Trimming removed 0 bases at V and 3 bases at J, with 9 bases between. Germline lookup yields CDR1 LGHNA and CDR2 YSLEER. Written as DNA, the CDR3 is TGCGCCAGCAGCCAAGATAACGCGTACTACAATGAGCAGTTCTTC. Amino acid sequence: CASSQDNAYYNEQFF.

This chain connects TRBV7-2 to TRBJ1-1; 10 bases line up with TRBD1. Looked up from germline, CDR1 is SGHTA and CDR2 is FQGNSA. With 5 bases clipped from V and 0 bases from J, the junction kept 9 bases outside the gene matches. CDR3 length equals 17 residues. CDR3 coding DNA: TGTGCCAGCAGCACCCCTCGGACAGGGGGGATGAACACTGAAGCTTTCTTT. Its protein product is CASSTPRTGGMNTEAFF. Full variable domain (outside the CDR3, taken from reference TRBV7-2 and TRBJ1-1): GAGVSQSPSNKVTEKGKDVELRCDPISGHTALYWYRQSLGQGLEFLIYFQGNSAPDKSGLPSDRFSAERTGGSVSTLTIQRTQQEDSAVYLCASSTPRTGGMNTEAFFGQGTRLTVV.

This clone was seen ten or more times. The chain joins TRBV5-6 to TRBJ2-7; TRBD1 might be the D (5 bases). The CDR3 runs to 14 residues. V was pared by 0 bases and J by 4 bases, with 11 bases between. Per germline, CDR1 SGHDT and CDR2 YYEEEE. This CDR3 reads CASSLALTGYEQYF. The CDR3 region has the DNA TGTGCCAGCAGCTTGGCCTTAACAGGATACGAGCAGTACTTC.

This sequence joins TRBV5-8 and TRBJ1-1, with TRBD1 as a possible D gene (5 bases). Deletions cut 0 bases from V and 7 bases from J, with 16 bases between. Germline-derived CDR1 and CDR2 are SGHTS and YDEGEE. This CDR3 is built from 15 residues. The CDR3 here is CASSLVRRGLYEAFF. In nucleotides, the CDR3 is TGTGCCAGCAGCTTGGTTCGACGGGGACTGTATGAAGCTTTCTTT.

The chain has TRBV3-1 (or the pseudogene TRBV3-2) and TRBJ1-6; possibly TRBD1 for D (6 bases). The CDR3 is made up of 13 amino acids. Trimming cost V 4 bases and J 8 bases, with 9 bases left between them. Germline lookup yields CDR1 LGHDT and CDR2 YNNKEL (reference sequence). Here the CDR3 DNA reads TGTGCCAGCAGCCTGTACAGGGATTCACCCCTCCACTTT. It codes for CASSLYRDSPLHF.

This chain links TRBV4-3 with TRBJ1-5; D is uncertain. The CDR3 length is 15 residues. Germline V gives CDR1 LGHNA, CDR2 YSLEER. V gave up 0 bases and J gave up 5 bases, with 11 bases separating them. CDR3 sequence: CASSQDKDWYQPQHF. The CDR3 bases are TGCGCCAGCAGCCAAGATAAGGACTGGTATCAGCCCCAGCATTTT.

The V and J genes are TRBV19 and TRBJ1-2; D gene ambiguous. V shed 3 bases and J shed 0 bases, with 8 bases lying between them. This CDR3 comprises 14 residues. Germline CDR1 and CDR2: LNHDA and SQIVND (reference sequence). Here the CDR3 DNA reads TGTGCCAGTAGTATCGGCGCGGCTAACTATGGCTACACCTTC. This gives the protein CASSIGAANYGYTF.

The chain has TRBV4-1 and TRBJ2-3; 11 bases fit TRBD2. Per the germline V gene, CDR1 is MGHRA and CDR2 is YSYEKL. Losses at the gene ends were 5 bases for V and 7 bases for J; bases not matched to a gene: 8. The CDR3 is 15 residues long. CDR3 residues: CASSGIAGGPNTQYF. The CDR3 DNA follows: TGCGCCAGCAGCGGGATAGCGGGGGGGCCGAATACGCAGTATTTT.

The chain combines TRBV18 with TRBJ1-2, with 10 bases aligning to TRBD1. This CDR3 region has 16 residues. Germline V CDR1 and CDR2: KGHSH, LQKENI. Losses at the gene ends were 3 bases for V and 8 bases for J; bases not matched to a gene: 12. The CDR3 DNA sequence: TGTGCCAGCTCACCTGCCCACCGGGACAGGGGTTCGGGCTACACCTTC. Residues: CASSPAHRDRGSGYTF.

CDR3 sequence reads: CATSDFKTGEGETQYF. Here the CDR3 DNA reads TGTGCCACCAGTGATTTTAAGACAGGGGAGGGAGAGACCCAGTACTTC. The chain links TRBV24-1 to TRBJ2-5; a possible D gene is TRBD1 (8 bases). CDR3 length: 16 residues. V lost 1 base and J lost 4, with 15 bases in between. Germline V lookup: CDR1 KGHDR, CDR2 SFDVKD.

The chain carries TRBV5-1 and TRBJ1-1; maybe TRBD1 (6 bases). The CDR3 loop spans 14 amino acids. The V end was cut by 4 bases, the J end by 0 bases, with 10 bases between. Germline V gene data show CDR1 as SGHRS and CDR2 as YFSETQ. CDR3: CASSKDRMNTEAFF. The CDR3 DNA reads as TGCGCCAGCAGCAAGGACAGAATGAACACTGAAGCTTTCTTT.

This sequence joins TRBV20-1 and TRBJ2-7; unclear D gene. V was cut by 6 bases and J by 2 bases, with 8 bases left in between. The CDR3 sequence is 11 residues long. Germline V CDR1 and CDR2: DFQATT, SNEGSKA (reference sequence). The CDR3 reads CSAIGAYEQYF. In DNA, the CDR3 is TGCAGTGCCATCGGAGCCTACGAGCAGTACTTC.

CDR3 sequence (DNA): TGTGCCAGCAGCTATAGACAGGGTAGTCAGCCCCAGCATTTT. This gives the protein CASSYRQGSQPQHF. The chain joins TRBV7-8 to TRBJ1-5, with 7 bases aligning to TRBD1. Germline trimming cut 4 bases from V and 6 bases from J; bases unmatched to any gene: 6. The CDR3 covers 14 residues. In germline, CDR1 is SGHVS, CDR2 FQNEAQ.

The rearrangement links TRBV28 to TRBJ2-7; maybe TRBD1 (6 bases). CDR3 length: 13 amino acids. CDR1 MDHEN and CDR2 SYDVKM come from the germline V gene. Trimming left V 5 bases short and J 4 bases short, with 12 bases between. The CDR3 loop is CASSPGTSYEQYF. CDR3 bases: TGTGCCAGCAGTCCCGGGACATCTTACGAGCAGTACTTC.

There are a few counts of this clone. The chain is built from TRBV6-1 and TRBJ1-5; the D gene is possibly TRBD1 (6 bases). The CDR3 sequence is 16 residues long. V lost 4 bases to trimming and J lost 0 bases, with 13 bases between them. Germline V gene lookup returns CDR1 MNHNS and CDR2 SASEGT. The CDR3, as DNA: TGTGCCAGCAGTGCACACACAGGGTATAGCAATCAGCCCCAGCATTTT. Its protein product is CASSAHTGYSNQPQHF.

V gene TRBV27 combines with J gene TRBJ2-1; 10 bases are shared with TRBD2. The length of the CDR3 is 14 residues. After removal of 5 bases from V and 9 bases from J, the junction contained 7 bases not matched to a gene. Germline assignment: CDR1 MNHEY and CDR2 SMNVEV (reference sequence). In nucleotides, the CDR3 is TGTGCCAGCAGTCCAGTGGCTAGCGGGAGTGAGCAGTTCTTC. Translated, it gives CASSPVASGSEQFF.

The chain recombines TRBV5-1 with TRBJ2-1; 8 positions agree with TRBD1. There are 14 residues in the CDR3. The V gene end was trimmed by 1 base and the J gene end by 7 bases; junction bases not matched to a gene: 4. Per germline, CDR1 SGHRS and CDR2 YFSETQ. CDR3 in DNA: TGCGCCAGCAGCTTGTCAGGGGGCGGGAATGAGCAGTTCTTC. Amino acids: CASSLSGGGNEQFF.

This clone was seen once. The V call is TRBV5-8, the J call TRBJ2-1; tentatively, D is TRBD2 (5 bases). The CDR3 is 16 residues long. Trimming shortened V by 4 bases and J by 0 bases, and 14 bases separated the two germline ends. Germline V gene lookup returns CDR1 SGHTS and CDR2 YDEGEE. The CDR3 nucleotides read TGTGCCAGCAGCCGGACTCCACTCAGCTCCTACAATGAGCAGTTCTTC. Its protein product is CASSRTPLSSYNEQFF.

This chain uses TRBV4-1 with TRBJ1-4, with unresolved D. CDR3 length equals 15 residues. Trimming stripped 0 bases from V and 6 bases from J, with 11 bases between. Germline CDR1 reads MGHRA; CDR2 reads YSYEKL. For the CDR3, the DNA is TGCGCCAGCAGCCAAGATCCCGGGGTAGATGAAAAACTGTTTTTT. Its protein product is CASSQDPGVDEKLFF.

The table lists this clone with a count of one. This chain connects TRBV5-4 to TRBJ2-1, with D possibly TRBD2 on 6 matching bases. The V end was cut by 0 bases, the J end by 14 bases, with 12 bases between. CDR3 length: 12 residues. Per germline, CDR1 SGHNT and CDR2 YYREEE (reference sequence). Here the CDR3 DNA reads TGTGCCAGCAGCTTGGTGGGCGGGAACAAGTTCTTC. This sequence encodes CASSLVGGNKFF.

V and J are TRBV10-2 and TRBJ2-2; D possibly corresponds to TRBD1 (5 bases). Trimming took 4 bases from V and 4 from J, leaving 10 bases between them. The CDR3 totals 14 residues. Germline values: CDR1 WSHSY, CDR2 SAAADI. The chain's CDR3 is CASSAGLSTGELFF. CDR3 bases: TGCGCCAGCAGTGCAGGGCTGAGCACCGGGGAGCTGTTTTTT.

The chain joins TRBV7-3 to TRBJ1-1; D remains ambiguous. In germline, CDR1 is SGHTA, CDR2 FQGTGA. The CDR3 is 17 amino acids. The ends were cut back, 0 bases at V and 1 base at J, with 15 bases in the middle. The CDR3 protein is CASSLTGGWGRNTEAFF. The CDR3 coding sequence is TGTGCCAGCAGCTTAACGGGAGGGTGGGGAAGGAACACTGAAGCTTTCTTT.

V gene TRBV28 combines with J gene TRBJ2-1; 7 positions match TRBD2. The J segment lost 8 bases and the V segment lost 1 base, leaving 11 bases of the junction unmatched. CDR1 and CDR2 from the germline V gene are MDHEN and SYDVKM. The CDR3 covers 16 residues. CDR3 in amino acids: CASSLSGEGLEDEQFF. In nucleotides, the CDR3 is TGTGCCAGCAGTTTATCCGGGGAGGGCCTAGAGGATGAGCAGTTCTTC.

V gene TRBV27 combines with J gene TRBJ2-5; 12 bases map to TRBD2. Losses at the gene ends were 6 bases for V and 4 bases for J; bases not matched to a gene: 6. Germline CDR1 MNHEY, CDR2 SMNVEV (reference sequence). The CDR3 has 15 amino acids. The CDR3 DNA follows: TGTGCCAGCAGCAGACGACTAGCGGGAGCAGAGACCCAGTACTTC. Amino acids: CASSRRLAGAETQYF.